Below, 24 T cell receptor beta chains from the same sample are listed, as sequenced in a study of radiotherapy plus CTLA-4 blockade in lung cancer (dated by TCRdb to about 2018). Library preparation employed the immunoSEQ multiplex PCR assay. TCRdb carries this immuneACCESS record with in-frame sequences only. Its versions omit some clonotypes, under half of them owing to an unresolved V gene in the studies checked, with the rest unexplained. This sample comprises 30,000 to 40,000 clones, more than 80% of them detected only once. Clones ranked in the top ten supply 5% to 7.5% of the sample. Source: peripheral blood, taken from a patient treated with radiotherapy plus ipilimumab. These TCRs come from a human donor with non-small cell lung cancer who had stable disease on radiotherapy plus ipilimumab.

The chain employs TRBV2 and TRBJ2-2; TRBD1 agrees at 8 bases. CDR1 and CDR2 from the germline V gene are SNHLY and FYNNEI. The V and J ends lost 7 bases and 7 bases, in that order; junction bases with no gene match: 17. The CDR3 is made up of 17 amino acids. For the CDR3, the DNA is TGTGCCAGCACAACCCAGGTGGCAGGGGGCCCCATCGGGGAGCTGTTTTTT. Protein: CASTTQVAGGPIGELFF. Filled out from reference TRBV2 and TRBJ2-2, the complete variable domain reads EPEVTQTPSHQVTQMGQEVILRCVPISNHLYFYWYRQILGQKVEFLVSFYNNEISEKSEIFDDQFSVERPDGSNFTLKIRSTKLEDSAMYFCASTTQVAGGPIGELFFGEGSRLTVL.

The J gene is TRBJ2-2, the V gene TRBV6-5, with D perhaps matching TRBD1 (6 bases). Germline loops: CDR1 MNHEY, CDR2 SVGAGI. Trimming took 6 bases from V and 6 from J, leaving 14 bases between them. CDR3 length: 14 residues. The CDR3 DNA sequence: TGTGCCAGCAGAACAGGGTCGTGGGCCGGGGAGCTGTTTTTT. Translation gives CASRTGSWAGELFF.

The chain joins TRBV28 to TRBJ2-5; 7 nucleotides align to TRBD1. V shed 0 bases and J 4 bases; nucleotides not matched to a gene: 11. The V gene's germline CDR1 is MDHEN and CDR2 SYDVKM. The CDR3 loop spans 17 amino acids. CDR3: CASSLWGRQGFRETQYF. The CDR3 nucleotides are TGTGCCAGCAGTTTATGGGGGAGACAGGGTTTCAGAGAGACCCAGTACTTC.

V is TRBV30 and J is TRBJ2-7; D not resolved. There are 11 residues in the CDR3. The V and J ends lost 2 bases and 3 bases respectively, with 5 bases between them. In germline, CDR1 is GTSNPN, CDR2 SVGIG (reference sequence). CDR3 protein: CAWSRSYEQYF. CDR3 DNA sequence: TGTGCCTGGAGTCGGAGCTACGAGCAGTACTTC. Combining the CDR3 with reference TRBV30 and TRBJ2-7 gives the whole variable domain SQTIHQWPATLVQPVGSPLSLECTVEGTSNPNLYWYRQAAGRGLQLLFYSVGIGQISSEVPQNLSASRPQDRQFILSSKKLLLSDSGFYLCAWSRSYEQYFGPGTRLTVT.

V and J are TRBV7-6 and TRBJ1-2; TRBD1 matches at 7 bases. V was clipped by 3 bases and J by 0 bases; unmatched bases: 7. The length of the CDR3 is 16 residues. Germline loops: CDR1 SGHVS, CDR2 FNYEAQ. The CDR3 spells CASSFLDRIANYGYTF. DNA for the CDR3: TGTGCCAGCAGCTTTCTGGACAGGATAGCTAACTATGGCTACACCTTC.

DNA of the CDR3: TGTGCCAGCAGTGAAGGTCGAGGTAGTAGCAGCTCCGATACGCAGTATTTT. Residues: CASSEGRGSSSSDTQYF. The chain couples TRBV6-1 to TRBJ2-3, with D uncertain. This CDR3 comprises 17 residues. Per germline, CDR1 MNHNS and CDR2 SASEGT. V was clipped by 1 base and J by 6 bases, with 20 bases between them.

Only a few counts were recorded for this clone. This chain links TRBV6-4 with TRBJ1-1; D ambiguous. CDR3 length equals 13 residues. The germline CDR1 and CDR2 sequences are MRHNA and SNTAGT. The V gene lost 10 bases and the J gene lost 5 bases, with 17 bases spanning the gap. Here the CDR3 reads CAISGRRKTEAFF. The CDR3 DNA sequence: TGTGCCATCTCTGGACGGAGGAAGACTGAAGCTTTCTTT.

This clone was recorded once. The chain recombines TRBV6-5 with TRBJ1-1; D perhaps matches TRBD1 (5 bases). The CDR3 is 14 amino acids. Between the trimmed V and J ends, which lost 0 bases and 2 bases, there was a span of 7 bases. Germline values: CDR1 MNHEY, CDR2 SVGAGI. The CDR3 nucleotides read TGTGCCAGCAGTTACTCAGACAGCAACACTGAAGCTTTCTTT. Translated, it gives CASSYSDSNTEAFF.

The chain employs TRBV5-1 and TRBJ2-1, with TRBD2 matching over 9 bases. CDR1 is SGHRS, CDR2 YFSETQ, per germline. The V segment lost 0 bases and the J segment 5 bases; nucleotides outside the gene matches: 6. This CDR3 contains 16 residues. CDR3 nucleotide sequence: TGCGCCAGCAGCTTGGTAGCGGGAGAAGGAGACAATGAGCAGTTCTTC. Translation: CASSLVAGEGDNEQFF. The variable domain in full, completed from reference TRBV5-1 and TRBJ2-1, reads KAGVTQTPRYLIKTRGQQVTLSCSPISGHRSVSWYQQTPGQGLQFLFEYFSETQRNKGNFPGRFSGRQFSNSRSEMNVSTLELGDSALYLCASSLVAGEGDNEQFFGPGTRLTVL.

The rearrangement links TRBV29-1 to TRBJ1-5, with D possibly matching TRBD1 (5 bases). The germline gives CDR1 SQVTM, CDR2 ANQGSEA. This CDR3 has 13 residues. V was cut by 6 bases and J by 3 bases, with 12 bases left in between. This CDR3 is CSVALGLNQPQHF. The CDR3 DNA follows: TGCAGCGTCGCCCTGGGGCTCAATCAGCCCCAGCATTTT. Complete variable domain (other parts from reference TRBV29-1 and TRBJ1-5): SAVISQKPSRDICQRGTSLTIQCQVDSQVTMMFWYRQQPGQSLTLIATANQGSEATYESGFVIDKFPISRPNLTFSTLTVSNMSPEDSSIYLCSVALGLNQPQHFGDGTRLSIL.

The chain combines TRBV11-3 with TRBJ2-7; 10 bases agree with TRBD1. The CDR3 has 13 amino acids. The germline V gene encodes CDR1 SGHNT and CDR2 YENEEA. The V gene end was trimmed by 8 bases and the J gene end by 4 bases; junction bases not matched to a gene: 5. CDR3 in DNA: TGTGCCAGCTCAGGACAGGGGGATTACGAGCAGTACTTC. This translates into CASSGQGDYEQYF.

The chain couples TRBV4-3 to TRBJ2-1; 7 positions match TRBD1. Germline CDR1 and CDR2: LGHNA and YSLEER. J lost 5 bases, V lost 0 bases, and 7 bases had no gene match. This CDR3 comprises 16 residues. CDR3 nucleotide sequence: TGCGCCAGCAGCCAAGATGACAGGGAATTGGACAATGAGCAGTTCTTC. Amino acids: CASSQDDRELDNEQFF.

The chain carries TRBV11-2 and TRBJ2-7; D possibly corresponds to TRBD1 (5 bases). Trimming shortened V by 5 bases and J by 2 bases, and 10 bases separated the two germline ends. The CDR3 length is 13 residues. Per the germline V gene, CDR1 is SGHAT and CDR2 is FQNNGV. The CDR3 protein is CASSLRVAYEQYF. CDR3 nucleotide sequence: TGTGCCAGCAGCCTCAGGGTCGCCTACGAGCAGTACTTC.

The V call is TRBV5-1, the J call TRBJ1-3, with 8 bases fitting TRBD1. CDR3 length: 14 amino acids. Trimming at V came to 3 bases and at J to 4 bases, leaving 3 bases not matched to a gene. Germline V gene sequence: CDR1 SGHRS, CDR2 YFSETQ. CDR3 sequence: CASSYRDRGNTIYF. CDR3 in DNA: TGCGCCAGCAGCTATCGGGACAGGGGAAACACCATATATTTT.

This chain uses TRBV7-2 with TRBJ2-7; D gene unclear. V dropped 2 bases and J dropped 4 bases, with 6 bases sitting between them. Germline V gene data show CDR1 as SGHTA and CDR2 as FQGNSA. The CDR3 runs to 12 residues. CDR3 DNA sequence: TGTGCCAGCAGCTTATACGGTTACGAGCAGTACTTC. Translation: CASSLYGYEQYF.

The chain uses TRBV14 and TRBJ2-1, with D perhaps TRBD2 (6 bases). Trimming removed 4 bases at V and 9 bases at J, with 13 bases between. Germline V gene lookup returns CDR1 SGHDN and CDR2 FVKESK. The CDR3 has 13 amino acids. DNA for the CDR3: TGTGCCAGCAGCCGCGCTGGGGGAGGTGAGCAGTTCTTC. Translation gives CASSRAGGGEQFF.

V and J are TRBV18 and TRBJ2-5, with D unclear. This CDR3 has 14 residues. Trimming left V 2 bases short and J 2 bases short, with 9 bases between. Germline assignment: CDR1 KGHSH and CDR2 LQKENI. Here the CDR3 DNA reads TGTGCCAGCTCACCAAGGTGGGCTCAAGAGACCCAGTACTTC. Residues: CASSPRWAQETQYF.

CDR3 sequence: CASSPPYGSRTDTQYF. CDR3 in DNA: TGTGCCAGCTCACCACCGTACGGGTCTAGGACAGATACGCAGTATTTT. The J gene is TRBJ2-3, the V gene TRBV18, with unresolved D. V lost 0 bases and J lost 3, with 13 bases in between. The CDR3 is 16 amino acids. CDR1 is KGHSH, CDR2 LQKENI, per germline.

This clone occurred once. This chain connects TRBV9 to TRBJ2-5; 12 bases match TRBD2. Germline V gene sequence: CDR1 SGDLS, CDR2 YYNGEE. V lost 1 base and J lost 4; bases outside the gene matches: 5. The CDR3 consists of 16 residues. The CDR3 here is CASSVLAGGPGETQYF. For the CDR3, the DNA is TGTGCCAGCAGCGTACTAGCGGGAGGGCCGGGAGAGACCCAGTACTTC.

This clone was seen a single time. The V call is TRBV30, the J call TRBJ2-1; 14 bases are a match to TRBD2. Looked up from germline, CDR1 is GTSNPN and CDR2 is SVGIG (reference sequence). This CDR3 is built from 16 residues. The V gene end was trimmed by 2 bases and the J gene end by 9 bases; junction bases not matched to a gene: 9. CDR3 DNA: TGTGCCTGGAGTCCCGGGACTAGCGGGAGAAGAAGTGAGCAGTTCTTC. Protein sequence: CAWSPGTSGRRSEQFF.

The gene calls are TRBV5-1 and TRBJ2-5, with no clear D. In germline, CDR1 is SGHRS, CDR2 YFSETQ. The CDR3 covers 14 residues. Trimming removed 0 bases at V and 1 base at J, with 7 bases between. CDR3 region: CASSLDSSQETQYF. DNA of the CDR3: TGCGCCAGCAGCTTGGACAGCTCCCAAGAGACCCAGTACTTC.

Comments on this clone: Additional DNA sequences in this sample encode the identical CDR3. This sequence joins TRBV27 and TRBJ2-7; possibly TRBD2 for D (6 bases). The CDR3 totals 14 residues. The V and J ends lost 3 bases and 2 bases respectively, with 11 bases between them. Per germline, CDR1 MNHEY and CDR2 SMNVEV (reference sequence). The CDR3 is CASSFSTGAYEQYF. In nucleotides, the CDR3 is TGTGCCAGCAGTTTTTCCACGGGAGCCTACGAGCAGTACTTC.

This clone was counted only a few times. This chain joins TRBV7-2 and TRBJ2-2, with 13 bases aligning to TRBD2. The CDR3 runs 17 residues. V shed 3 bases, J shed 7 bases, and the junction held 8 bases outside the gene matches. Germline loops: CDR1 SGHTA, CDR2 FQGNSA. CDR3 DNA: TGTGCCAGCAGCTTGGACGGGACTAGCGGGATGGGCGGGGAGCTGTTTTTT. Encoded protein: CASSLDGTSGMGGELFF. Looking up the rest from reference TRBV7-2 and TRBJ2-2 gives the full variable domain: GAGVSQSPSNKVTEKGKDVELRCDPISGHTALYWYRQSLGQGLEFLIYFQGNSAPDKSGLPSDRFSAERTGGSVSTLTIQRTQQEDSAVYLCASSLDGTSGMGGELFFGEGSRLTVL.

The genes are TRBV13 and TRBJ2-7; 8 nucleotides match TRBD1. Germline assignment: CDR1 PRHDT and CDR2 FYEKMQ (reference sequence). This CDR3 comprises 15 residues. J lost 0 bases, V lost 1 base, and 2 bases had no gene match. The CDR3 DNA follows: TGTGCCAGCAGCTTAGCGACAGGGGCCTCCTACGAGCAGTACTTC. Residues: CASSLATGASYEQYF.